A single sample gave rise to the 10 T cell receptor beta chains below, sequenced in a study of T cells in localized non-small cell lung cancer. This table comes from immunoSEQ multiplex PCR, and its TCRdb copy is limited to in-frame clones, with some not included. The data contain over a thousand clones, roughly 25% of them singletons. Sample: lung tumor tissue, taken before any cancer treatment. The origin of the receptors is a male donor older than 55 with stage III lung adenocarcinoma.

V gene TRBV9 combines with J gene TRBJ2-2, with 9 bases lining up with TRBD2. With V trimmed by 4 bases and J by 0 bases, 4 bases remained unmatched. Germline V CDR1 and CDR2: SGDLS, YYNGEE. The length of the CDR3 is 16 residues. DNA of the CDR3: TGTGCCAGCAGCATGGCTAGCGGGGCGAACACCGGGGAGCTGTTTTTT. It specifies CASSMASGANTGELFF. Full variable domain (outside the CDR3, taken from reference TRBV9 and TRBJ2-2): DSGVTQTPKHLITATGQRVTLRCSPRSGDLSVYWYQQSLDQGLQFLIQYYNGEERAKGNILERFSAQQFPDLHSELNLSSLELGDSALYFCASSMASGANTGELFFGEGSRLTVL.

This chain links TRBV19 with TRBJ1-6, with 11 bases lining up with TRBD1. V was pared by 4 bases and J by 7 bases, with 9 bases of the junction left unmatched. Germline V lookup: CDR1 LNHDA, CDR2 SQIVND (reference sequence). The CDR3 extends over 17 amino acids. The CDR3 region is CASSTPLDRGRNSPLHF. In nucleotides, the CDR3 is TGTGCCAGTAGTACCCCATTGGACAGGGGGCGGAATTCACCCCTCCACTTT. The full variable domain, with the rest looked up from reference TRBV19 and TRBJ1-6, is DGGITQSPKYLFRKEGQNVTLSCEQNLNHDAMYWYRQDPGQGLRLIYYSQIVNDFQKGDIAEGYSVSREKKESFPLTVTSAQKNPTAFYLCASSTPLDRGRNSPLHFGNGTRLTVT.

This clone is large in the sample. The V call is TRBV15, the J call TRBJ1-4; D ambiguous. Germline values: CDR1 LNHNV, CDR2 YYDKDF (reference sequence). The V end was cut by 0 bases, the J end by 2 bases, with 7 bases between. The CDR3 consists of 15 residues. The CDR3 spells CATSRDGRTNEKLFF. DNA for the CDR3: TGTGCCACCAGCAGAGATGGACGGACTAATGAAAAACTGTTTTTT.

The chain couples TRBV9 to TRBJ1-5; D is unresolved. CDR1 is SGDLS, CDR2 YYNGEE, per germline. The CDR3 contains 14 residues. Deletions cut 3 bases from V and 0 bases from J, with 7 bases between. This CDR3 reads CASSGGNSNQPQHF. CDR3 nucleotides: TGTGCCAGCAGCGGGGGTAATAGCAATCAGCCCCAGCATTTT.

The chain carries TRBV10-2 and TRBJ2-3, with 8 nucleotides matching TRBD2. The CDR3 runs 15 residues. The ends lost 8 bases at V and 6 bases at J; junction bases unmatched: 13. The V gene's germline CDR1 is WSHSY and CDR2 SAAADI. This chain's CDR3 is CASSQSPGGLDTQYF. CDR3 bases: TGCGCCAGCTCTCAGAGTCCGGGGGGGCTGGATACGCAGTATTTT.

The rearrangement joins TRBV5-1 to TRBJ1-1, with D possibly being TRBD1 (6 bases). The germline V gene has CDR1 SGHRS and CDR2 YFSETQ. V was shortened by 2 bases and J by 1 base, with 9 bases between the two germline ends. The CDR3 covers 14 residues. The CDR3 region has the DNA TGCGCCAGCAGCTTCCTACAGGGGAACACTGAAGCTTTCTTT. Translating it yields CASSFLQGNTEAFF.

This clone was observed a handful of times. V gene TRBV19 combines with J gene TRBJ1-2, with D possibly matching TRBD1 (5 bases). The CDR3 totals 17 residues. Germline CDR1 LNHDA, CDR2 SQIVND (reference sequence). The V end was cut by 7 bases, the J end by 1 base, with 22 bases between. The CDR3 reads CASTLTSGTVYNYGYTF. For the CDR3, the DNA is TGTGCCAGTACCCTCACTTCCGGGACGGTCTATAACTATGGCTACACCTTC.

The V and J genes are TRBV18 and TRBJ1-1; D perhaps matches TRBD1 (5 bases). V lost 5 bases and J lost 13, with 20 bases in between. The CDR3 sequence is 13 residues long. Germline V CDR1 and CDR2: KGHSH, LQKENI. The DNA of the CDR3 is TGTGCCAGCTCATCGGAACGAACAGGTCTTTATTTCTTT. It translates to CASSSERTGLYFF.

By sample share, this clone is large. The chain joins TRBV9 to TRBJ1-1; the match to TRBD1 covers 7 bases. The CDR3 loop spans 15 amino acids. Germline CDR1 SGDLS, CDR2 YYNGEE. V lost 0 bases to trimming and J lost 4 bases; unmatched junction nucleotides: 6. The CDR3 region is CASSVGPGGTTEAFF. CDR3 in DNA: TGTGCCAGCAGCGTAGGCCCAGGGGGGACCACTGAAGCTTTCTTT.

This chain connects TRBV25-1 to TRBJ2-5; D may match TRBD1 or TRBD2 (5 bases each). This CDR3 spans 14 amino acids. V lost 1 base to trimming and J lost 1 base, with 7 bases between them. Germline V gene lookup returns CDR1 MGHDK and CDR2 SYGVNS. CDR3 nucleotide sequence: TGTGCCAGCAGTGAATGGGACGGCCAAGAGACCCAGTACTTC. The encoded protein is CASSEWDGQETQYF.